Presented here are 7 T cell receptor beta chains from one specimen sequenced in a study of memory CD8 T cells in hepatitis C reinfection. Sample time point: pre-reinfection, 55 to 20 weeks before reinfection detection. The sorted cells went straight to TCR sequencing with no prior in vitro expansion. Profiled with immunoSEQ multiplex PCR; TCRdb holds only in-frame clones, not every one. The sample records just over 50,000 clones, about nine tenths being singletons. The sequenced sample was naive CD8+ T cells sorted from blood. The source is a man younger than 35 with hepatitis C virus infection.

The chain links TRBV28 to TRBJ2-4; maybe TRBD1 (6 bases). There are 15 residues in the CDR3. V was cut by 5 bases and J by 7 bases, with 18 bases left in between. CDR1 MDHEN and CDR2 SYDVKM come from the germline V gene. The CDR3 reads CASSPAGTWENIQYF. DNA of the CDR3: TGTGCCAGCAGTCCTGCCGGGACATGGGAGAACATTCAGTACTTC.

The chain couples TRBV5-1 to TRBJ1-1, with a weak D call TRBD1 (5 bases). Trimming took off 0 bases at V and 1 base at J, with 10 bases between the two ends. Germline assignment: CDR1 SGHRS and CDR2 YFSETQ. The length of the CDR3 is 15 residues. The CDR3 DNA reads as TGCGCCAGCAGCTTGGCCATGGGGCAGAACACTGAAGCTTTCTTT. Translated, it gives CASSLAMGQNTEAFF. The full variable domain, rest sourced from reference TRBV5-1 and TRBJ1-1, is KAGVTQTPRYLIKTRGQQVTLSCSPISGHRSVSWYQQTPGQGLQFLFEYFSETQRNKGNFPGRFSGRQFSNSRSEMNVSTLELGDSALYLCASSLAMGQNTEAFFGQGTRLTVV.

In DNA, the CDR3 is TGTGCCAGCAGCGTAGGGGCAGGGGGGCAGCCCCAGCATTTT. Its translation: CASSVGAGGQPQHF. The chain uses TRBV9 and TRBJ1-5; the match to TRBD1 covers 7 bases. V lost 0 bases to trimming and J lost 7 bases; unmatched junction nucleotides: 4. The germline CDR1 and CDR2 sequences are SGDLS and YYNGEE. CDR3 length: 14 amino acids. Based on the CDR3 plus reference TRBV9 and TRBJ1-5, the full variable domain is DSGVTQTPKHLITATGQRVTLRCSPRSGDLSVYWYQQSLDQGLQFLIQYYNGEERAKGNILERFSAQQFPDLHSELNLSSLELGDSALYFCASSVGAGGQPQHFGDGTRLSIL.

The chain couples TRBV28 to TRBJ2-2, with D maybe TRBD1 (6 bases). The V gene lost 3 bases and the J gene lost 0 bases, with 14 bases spanning the gap. CDR3 length: 17 residues. The V gene's germline CDR1 is MDHEN and CDR2 SYDVKM. The CDR3: CASSFFGQSSNTGELFF. The CDR3 DNA reads TGTGCCAGCAGTTTTTTCGGACAGAGCTCGAACACCGGGGAGCTGTTTTTT.

This clone was recorded only once. The rearrangement joins TRBV2 to TRBJ2-5; tentative D call: TRBD2 (5 bases). Near its end, the DNA agrees better with TRBJ2-7, so the J call may be wrong. The germline CDR1 and CDR2 sequences are SNHLY and FYNNEI. CDR3 length: 14 residues. The CDR3 nucleotides read TGTGCCAGCAGACTAGTTTCCCATACCTACGAGCAGTACTTC. As protein: CASRLVSHTYEQYF.

The genes are TRBV6-1 and TRBJ2-7; D might be TRBD2 (6 bases). V lost 5 bases, J lost 7 bases, and 12 bases lay in between. This CDR3 is 12 amino acids long. Germline loops: CDR1 MNHNS, CDR2 SASEGT. The CDR3 nucleotides are TGTGCCAGCAGTCCCGCCGGGGGAGAGCAGTACTTC. Amino acid sequence: CASSPAGGEQYF.

V gene TRBV27 combines with J gene TRBJ1-2, with D unclear. Trimming left V 4 bases short and J 6 bases short, with 12 bases between. CDR1 is MNHEY, CDR2 SMNVEV, per germline (reference sequence). The CDR3 runs to 13 residues. The CDR3 bases are TGTGCCAGCAGTTCCACATGGCTTGATGGCTACACCTTC. Translated: CASSSTWLDGYTF.